Here is one TCR beta chain with its context. Its specificity is unknown. CDR1 and CDR2 from the germline V gene are MNHEY and SMNVEV (reference sequence). This CDR3 contains 18 residues. The source of the sample is a study of CXCR3-negative and CXCR3-positive naive CD8 T cells. Study-level information: Sequencing yielded some 140 million TRB reads, roughly 1.5 +/- 0.3 million per library.

Study-level findings and limits: CXCR3-negative naive cells had less hydrophobic TRB CDR3s than did CXCR3-positive naive cells. Diversity ran similarly high across both naive subsets but far lower in memory CD8+ cells. CXCR3 expression dropped partially after cryopreservation, and most assays relied on fresh PBMCs.

The authors prepared UMI-labeled TRB cDNA libraries by 5' RACE. Each CDR3 protein gets one entry in TCRdb, which reprocessed the 5' RACE reads and gives no DNA. This sample's table reports under 75,000 distinct CDR3 sequences. This chain uses TRBV27 with TRBJ2-3; TCRdb designates TRBD1, a call that cannot be tested without DNA. This TCR derives from a human donor in good health. Some clones in this sample may be carry-over from other donors' samples. Sequencing input: naive CXCR3+ CD8+ T cells from blood. Sample subset: CD45RO-CCR7+CD27+CD95- naive CD8+ T cells expressing CXCR3 (TNR3+). The CDR3 loop reads CASSPGTEARVGTDTQYF.